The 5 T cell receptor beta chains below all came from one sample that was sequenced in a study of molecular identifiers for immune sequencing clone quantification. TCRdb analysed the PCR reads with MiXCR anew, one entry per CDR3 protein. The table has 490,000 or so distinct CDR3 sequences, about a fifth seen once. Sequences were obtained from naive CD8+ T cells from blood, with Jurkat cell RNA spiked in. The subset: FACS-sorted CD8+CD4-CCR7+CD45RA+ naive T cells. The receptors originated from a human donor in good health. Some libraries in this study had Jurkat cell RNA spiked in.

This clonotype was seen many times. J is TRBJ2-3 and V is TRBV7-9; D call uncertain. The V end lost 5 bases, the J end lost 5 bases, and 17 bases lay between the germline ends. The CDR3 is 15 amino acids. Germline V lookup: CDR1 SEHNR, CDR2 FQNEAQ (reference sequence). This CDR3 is CASSKGRNSGDTQYF. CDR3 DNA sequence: TGTGCCAGCAGCAAAGGAAGGAACTCCGGAGATACGCAGTATTTT.

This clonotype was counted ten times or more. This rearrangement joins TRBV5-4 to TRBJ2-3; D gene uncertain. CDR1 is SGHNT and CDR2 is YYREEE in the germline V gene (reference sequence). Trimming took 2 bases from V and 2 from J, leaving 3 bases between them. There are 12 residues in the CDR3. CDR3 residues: CASSFATDTQYF. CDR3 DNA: TGTGCCAGCAGCTTTGCCACAGATACGCAGTATTTT.

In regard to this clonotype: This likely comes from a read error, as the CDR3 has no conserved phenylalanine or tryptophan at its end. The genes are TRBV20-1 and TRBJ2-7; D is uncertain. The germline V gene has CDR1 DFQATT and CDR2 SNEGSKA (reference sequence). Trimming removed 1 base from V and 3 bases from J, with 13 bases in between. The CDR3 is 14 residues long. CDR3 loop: CSARGVGRSYEQYS. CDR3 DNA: TGCAGTGCTAGAGGGGTCGGCCGGAGCTACGAGCAGTACTCC.

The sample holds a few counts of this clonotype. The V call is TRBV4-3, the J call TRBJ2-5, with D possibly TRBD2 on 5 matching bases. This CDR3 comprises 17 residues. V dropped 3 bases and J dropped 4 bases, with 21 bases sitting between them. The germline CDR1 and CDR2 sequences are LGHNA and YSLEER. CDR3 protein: CASSHDFPSRTGETQYF. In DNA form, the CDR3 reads TGCGCCAGCAGCCACGATTTCCCCTCCAGGACTGGAGAGACCCAGTACTTC.

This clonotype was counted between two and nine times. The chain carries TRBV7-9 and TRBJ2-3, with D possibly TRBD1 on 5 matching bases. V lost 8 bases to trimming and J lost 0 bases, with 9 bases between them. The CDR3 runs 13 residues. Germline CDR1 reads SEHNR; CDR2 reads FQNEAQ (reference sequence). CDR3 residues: CASQGSSTDTQYF. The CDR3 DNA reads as TGTGCCAGCCAGGGCTCAAGCACAGATACGCAGTATTTT.